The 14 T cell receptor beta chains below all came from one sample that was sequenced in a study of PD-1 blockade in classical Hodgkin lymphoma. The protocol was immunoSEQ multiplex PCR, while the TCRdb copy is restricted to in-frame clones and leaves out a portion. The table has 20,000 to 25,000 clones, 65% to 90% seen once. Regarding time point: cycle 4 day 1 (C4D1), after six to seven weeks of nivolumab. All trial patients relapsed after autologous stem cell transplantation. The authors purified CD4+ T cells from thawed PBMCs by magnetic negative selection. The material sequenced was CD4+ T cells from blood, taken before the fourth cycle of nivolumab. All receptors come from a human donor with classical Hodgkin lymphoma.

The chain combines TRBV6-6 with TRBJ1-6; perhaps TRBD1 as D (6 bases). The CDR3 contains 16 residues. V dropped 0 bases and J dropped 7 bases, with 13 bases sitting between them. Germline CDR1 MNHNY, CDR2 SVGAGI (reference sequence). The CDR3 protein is CASSYSEGGKNSPLHF. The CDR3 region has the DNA TGTGCCAGCAGTTACTCTGAGGGGGGGAAGAATTCACCCCTCCACTTT.

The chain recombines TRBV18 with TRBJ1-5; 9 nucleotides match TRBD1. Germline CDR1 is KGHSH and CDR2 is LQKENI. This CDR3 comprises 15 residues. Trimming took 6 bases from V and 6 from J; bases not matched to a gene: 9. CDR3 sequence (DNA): TGTGCCAGCTCGCCCGGGACAGGGATCGTTCAGCCCCAGCATTTT. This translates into CASSPGTGIVQPQHF.

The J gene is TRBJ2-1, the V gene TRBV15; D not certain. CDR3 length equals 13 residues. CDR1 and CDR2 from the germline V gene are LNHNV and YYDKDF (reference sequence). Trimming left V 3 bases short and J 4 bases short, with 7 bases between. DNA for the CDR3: TGTGCCACCAGCAGGGAACCATACAATGAGCAGTTCTTC. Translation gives CATSREPYNEQFF.

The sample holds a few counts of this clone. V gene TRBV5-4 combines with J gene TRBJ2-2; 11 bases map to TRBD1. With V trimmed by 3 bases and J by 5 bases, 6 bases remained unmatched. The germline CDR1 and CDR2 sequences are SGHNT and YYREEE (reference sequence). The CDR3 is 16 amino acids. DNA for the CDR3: TGTGCCAGCAGCTCGGCGGGACAGGGGGGAACCGGGGAGCTGTTTTTT. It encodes CASSSAGQGGTGELFF. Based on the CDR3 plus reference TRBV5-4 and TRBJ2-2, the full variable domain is ETGVTQSPTHLIKTRGQQVTLRCSSQSGHNTVSWYQQALGQGPQFIFQYYREEENGRGNFPPRFSGLQFPNYSSELNVNALELDDSALYLCASSSAGQGGTGELFFGEGSRLTVL.

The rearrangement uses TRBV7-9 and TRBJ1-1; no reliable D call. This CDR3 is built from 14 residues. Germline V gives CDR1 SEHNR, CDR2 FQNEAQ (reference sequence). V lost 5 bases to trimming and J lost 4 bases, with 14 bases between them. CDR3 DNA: TGTGCCAGCAGCGGACGGACCCCCCGCACTGAAGCTTTCTTT. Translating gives CASSGRTPRTEAFF.

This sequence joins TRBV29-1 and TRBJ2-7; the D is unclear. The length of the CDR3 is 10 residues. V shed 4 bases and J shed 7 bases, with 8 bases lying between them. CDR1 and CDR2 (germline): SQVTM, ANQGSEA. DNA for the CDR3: TGCAGCGTTGGGGAAAGGGAGCAGTACTTC. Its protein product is CSVGEREQYF.

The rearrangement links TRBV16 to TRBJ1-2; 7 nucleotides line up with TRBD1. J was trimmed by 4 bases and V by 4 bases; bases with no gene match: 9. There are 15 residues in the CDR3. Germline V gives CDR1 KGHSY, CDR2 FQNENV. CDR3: CASSPKGGLIYGYTF. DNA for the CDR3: TGTGCCAGCAGCCCAAAAGGGGGCTTAATCTATGGCTACACCTTC.

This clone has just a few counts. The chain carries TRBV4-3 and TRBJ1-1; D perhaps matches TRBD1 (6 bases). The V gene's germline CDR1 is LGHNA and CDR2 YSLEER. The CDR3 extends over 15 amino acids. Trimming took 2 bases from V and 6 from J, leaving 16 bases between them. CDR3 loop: CASSQRLAGVSEAFF. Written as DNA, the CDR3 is TGCGCCAGCAGCCAACGTTTAGCAGGGGTATCTGAAGCTTTCTTT.

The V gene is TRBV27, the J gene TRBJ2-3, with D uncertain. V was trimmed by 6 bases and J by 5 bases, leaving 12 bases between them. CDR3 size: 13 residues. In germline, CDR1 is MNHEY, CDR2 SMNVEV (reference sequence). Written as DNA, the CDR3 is TGTGCCAGCAGGAGGAACTCGGAAGATACGCAGTATTTT. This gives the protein CASRRNSEDTQYF.

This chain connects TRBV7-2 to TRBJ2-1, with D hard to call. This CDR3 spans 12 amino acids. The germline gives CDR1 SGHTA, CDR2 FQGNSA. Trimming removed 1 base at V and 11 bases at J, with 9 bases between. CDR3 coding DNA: TGTGCCAGCAGCTTAGAGTCCGTCCAGCAGTTCTTC. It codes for CASSLESVQQFF.

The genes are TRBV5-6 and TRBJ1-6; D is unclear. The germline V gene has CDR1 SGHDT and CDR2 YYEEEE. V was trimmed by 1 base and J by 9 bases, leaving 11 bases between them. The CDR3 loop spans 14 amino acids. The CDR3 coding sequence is TGTGCCAGCAGCTTGCGTCTGGCAAGTTCACCCCTCCACTTT. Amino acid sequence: CASSLRLASSPLHF.

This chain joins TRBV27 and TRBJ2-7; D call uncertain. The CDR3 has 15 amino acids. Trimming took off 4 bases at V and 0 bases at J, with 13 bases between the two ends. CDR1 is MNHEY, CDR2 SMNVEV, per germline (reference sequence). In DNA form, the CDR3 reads TGTGCCAGCAGTTCGCCGAGTCTCGGCTCCTACGAGCAGTACTTC. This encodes CASSSPSLGSYEQYF.

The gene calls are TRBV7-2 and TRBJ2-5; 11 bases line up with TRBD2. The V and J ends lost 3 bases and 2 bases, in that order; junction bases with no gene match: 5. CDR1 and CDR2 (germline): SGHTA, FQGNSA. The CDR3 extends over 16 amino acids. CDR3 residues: CASSLQGLADQETQYF. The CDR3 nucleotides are TGTGCCAGCAGCTTGCAGGGACTAGCGGATCAAGAGACCCAGTACTTC.

The CDR3 here is CALGHNEQFF. CDR3 nucleotides: TGTGCCCTAGGGCACAATGAGCAGTTCTTC. J is TRBJ2-1 and V is TRBV30; no clear D gene. With 8 bases removed from V and 5 bases from J, the gap between germline ends came to 7 bases. CDR3 length equals 10 residues. Per the germline V gene, CDR1 is GTSNPN and CDR2 is SVGIG (reference sequence).